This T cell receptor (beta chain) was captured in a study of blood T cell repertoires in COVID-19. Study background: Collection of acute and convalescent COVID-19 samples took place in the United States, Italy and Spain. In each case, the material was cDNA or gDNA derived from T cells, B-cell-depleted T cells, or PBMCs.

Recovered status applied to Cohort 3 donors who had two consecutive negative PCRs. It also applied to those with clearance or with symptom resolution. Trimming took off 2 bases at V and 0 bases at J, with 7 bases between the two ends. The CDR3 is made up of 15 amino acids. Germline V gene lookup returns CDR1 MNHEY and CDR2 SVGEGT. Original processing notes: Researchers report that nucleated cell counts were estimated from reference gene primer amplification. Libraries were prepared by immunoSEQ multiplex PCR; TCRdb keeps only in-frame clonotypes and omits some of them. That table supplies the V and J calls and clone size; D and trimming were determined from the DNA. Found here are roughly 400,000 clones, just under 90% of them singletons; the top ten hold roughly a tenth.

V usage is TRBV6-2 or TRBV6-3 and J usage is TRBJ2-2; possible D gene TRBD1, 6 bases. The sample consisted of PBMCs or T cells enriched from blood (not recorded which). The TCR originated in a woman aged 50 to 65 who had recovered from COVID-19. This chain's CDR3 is CASSYGQTNTGELFF. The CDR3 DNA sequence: TGTGCCAGCAGTTACGGACAGACGAACACCGGGGAGCTGTTTTTT.